Listed here are 21 T cell receptor beta chains from one sample, sequenced in a study of Ad26.COV2.S vaccination and SARS-CoV-2 variants. Treatment of the sample: around 19 received Ad26.COV2.S at low or high dose, single or two shots; about 5 received placebo; per-sample allocation not given. Sampling took place 63 days after the first vaccine or placebo injection. Sequencing was performed with immunoSEQ multiplex PCR; in TCRdb, only in-frame clones are kept and a portion is missing. The sample consists of approximately 340,000 clones, roughly 81% of them appearing once. Here the sequenced sample was peripheral blood, taken in a trial of Ad26.COV2.S vaccine versus placebo. Receptors were obtained from a person between 18 and 60 years old who received the Ad26.COV2.S COVID-19 vaccine or a placebo.

The chain joins TRBV15 to TRBJ2-5; D possibly corresponds to TRBD1 (6 bases). Trimming stripped 2 bases from V and 0 bases from J, with 16 bases between. This CDR3 has 17 residues. Germline CDR1 LNHNV, CDR2 YYDKDF (reference sequence). The CDR3 region has the DNA TGTGCCACCAGCAGACCCCGGGACAAAAAGTACCAAGAGACCCAGTACTTC. It yields the protein CATSRPRDKKYQETQYF.

The V and J genes are TRBV7-2 and TRBJ2-5, with 7 bases fitting TRBD1. The CDR3 sequence is 12 residues long. V shed 4 bases and J 4 bases; nucleotides not matched to a gene: 0. Germline V gene sequence: CDR1 SGHTA, CDR2 FQGNSA. This CDR3 is CASSSGGETQYF. The CDR3 DNA sequence: TGTGCCAGCAGCTCAGGGGGAGAGACCCAGTACTTC.

This chain connects TRBV11-2 to TRBJ2-3; tentatively, D is TRBD1 (6 bases). V lost 1 base and J 1 base, leaving 18 bases between the germline ends. Germline V gives CDR1 SGHAT, CDR2 FQNNGV. The CDR3 contains 18 residues. The CDR3 loop is CASSLVRVGTRGTDTQYF. The CDR3 coding sequence is TGTGCCAGCAGCTTAGTACGCGTGGGGACACGGGGCACAGATACGCAGTATTTT.

The J gene is TRBJ2-4, the V gene TRBV7-5; the table names TRBD1, a call not compared with the DNA. TRBV7-5 is flagged as a pseudogene. This CDR3 has 18 amino acids. The CDR3 nucleotides read TGTGTCAGAAGCTTAGTCTGGCTGGTACCCTGGGCCAAAAACATTCAGTACTTC. Encoded protein: CVRSLVWLVPWAKNIQYF.

The gene calls are TRBV10-3 and TRBJ2-3, with 11 positions matching TRBD1. V gave up 6 bases and J gave up 5 bases; unmatched junction bases: 7. Germline assignment: CDR1 ENHRY and CDR2 SYGVKD. The CDR3 spans 15 residues. The CDR3 region is CAIRRGQGGVDTQYF. CDR3 DNA: TGTGCCATCAGAAGGGGACAGGGGGGCGTAGATACGCAGTATTTT.

The V call is TRBV7-6, the J call TRBJ2-5, with D uncertain. There are 18 residues in the CDR3. The germline CDR1 and CDR2 sequences are SGHVS and FNYEAQ. The V gene lost 5 bases and the J gene lost 0 bases, with 22 bases spanning the gap. The CDR3: CASSPISRAYTYQETQYF. The CDR3 coding sequence is TGTGCCAGCAGCCCCATTAGCCGGGCTTATACGTACCAAGAGACCCAGTACTTC. The variable domain in full, with the rest retrieved from reference TRBV7-6 and TRBJ2-5, is GAGVSQSPRYKVTKRGQDVALRCDPISGHVSLYWYRQALGQGPEFLTYFNYEAQQDKSGLPNDRFSAERPEGSISTLTIQRTEQRDSAMYRCASSPISRAYTYQETQYFGPGTRLLVL.

The rearrangement uses TRBV15 and TRBJ1-2, with 9 bases lining up with TRBD1. V lost 3 bases to trimming and J lost 7 bases; unmatched junction nucleotides: 9. The CDR3 contains 15 residues. Per the germline V gene, CDR1 is LNHNV and CDR2 is YYDKDF (reference sequence). CDR3 in amino acids: CATSRYRQGDGGYTF. CDR3 bases: TGTGCCACCAGCAGGTACAGACAGGGGGACGGTGGCTACACCTTC.

This chain links TRBV14 with TRBJ1-2; D remains unclear. The CDR3 contains 15 residues. Trimming removed 0 bases from V and 5 bases from J, with 13 bases in between. Germline-derived CDR1 and CDR2 are SGHDN and FVKESK. The CDR3 spells CASSQDRWGKYGYTF. The CDR3 bases are TGTGCCAGCAGCCAAGACAGGTGGGGTAAATATGGCTACACCTTC.

The rearrangement links TRBV7-6 to TRBJ2-1; D not certain. Trimming cost V 1 base and J 1 base, with 14 bases left between them. Germline V gives CDR1 SGHVS, CDR2 FNYEAQ. The CDR3 runs 17 residues. For the CDR3, the DNA is TGTGCCAGCAGCTTAGAACTGAACTTCCAGTCCTACAATGAGCAGTTCTTC. It yields the protein CASSLELNFQSYNEQFF.

As concerns this clone: Compared with germline, one end of the junction differs, possibly owing to a read error. The J gene is TRBJ1-6, the V gene TRBV6-1; D call uncertain. Germline CDR1 MNHNS, CDR2 SASEGT. This CDR3 has 18 residues. Here the CDR3 reads CASSEDLGWSSYNSPLHF. In nucleotides, the CDR3 is TGTGCCAGCAGCGAAGATCTGGGGTGGAGCTCCTATAATTCACCCCTCCACTTT.

The chain combines TRBV15 with TRBJ2-1; a weak D match, TRBD2 (6 bases). The CDR3 extends over 19 amino acids. Trimming removed 0 bases at V and 5 bases at J, with 23 bases between. Germline V gives CDR1 LNHNV, CDR2 YYDKDF (reference sequence). CDR3: CATSRERGSGLPAHNEQFF. Here the CDR3 DNA reads TGTGCCACCAGCAGAGAGCGGGGTTCGGGACTCCCGGCGCACAATGAGCAGTTCTTC.

The chain recombines TRBV19 with TRBJ2-4, with no clear D. CDR1 is LNHDA, CDR2 SQIVND, per germline (reference sequence). Deletions cut 6 bases from V and 0 bases from J, with 15 bases between. The CDR3 sequence is 16 residues long. The DNA for the CDR3 is TGTGCCAGTAGCTCACACGTAGGGCTAGCCAAAAACATTCAGTACTTC. Amino acid sequence: CASSSHVGLAKNIQYF.

The CDR3 is CASSLSGLEVGVETQYF. The DNA of the CDR3 is TGCGCCAGCAGCTTGTCGGGGTTAGAGGTGGGGGTGGAGACCCAGTACTTC. The chain links TRBV5-1 to TRBJ2-5; possibly TRBD1 or TRBD2 for D (5 bases each). The CDR3 contains 17 residues. V lost 1 base, J lost 5 bases, and 21 bases lay in between. The germline V gene has CDR1 SGHRS and CDR2 YFSETQ.

Turning to this clone: The same CDR3 arises from other DNA sequences in this sample as well. The chain combines TRBV2 with TRBJ1-6; D unresolved. The germline V gene has CDR1 SNHLY and CDR2 FYNNEI. V lost 3 bases to trimming and J lost 7 bases, with 4 bases between them. The CDR3 consists of 12 residues. The CDR3 region is CASSDTNSPLHF. The CDR3 coding sequence is TGTGCCAGCAGTGATACGAATTCACCCCTCCACTTT.

The chain uses TRBV2 and TRBJ1-6; D is perhaps TRBD1 (6 bases). The V gene's germline CDR1 is SNHLY and CDR2 FYNNEI. The V end was cut by 8 bases, the J end by 0 bases, with 11 bases between. CDR3 length: 15 amino acids. The CDR3 DNA sequence: TGTGCCAGCGGCGGACAGAGCTCCTATAATTCACCCCTCCACTTT. This translates into CASGGQSSYNSPLHF.

V and J are TRBV7-2 and TRBJ2-5; D perhaps matches TRBD1 (6 bases). Germline CDR1 is SGHTA and CDR2 is FQGNSA. V lost 5 bases, J lost 0 bases, and 10 bases lay in between. The CDR3 loop spans 14 amino acids. CDR3 amino acids: CASSTGRNQETQYF. The CDR3 DNA reads as TGTGCCAGCAGCACAGGGCGGAACCAAGAGACCCAGTACTTC.

This chain connects TRBV7-9 to TRBJ1-1; TRBD1 might be the D (5 bases). Per the germline V gene, CDR1 is SEHNR and CDR2 is FQNEAQ (reference sequence). The CDR3 has 13 amino acids. V lost 5 bases to trimming and J lost 8 bases, with 15 bases between them. The CDR3 spells CASSPPGGEEAFF. For the CDR3, the DNA is TGTGCCAGCAGCCCACCGGGGGGGGAGGAAGCTTTCTTT.

This rearrangement joins TRBV12-5 to TRBJ2-5, with D uncertain. This CDR3 has 13 amino acids. With 2 bases removed from V and 1 base from J, the gap between germline ends came to 5 bases. Germline V gene data show CDR1 as LGHNT and CDR2 as FRNRAP. DNA for the CDR3: TGTGCTAGTGGTTTGCCCGCCCAAGAGACCCAGTACTTC. It translates to CASGLPAQETQYF.

A single count supports this clone. The rearrangement uses TRBV6-2 or TRBV6-3 and TRBJ2-1; 10 bases map to TRBD2. V was clipped by 5 bases and J by 2 bases; unmatched bases: 21. CDR3 size: 21 residues. Germline loops: CDR1 MNHEY, CDR2 SVGEGT. The CDR3 spells CASSIRQGRILAGGAYNEQFF. The CDR3 DNA follows: TGTGCCAGCAGTATTAGACAGGGACGAATCTTAGCGGGAGGTGCCTACAATGAGCAGTTCTTC.

The chain is built from TRBV10-3 and TRBJ1-1; TRBD1 is a possible D gene (6 bases). Trimming took 2 bases from V and 3 from J, leaving 7 bases between them. The CDR3 spans 13 residues. Germline V gene lookup returns CDR1 ENHRY and CDR2 SYGVKD. The CDR3 DNA reads TGTGCCATCAGTGAGGCAGGGGACACTGAAGCTTTCTTT. Translating it yields CAISEAGDTEAFF.

This clone was seen only once. The J gene is TRBJ2-3, the V gene TRBV19; 13 bases are a match to TRBD2. Germline CDR1 LNHDA, CDR2 SQIVND (reference sequence). CDR3 size: 16 residues. The junction had 2 bases not matched to a gene; V was cut back by 2 bases and J by 3 bases. CDR3: CASSIRTSGSTDTQYF. The CDR3, as DNA: TGTGCCAGTAGTATAAGGACTAGCGGGAGTACAGATACGCAGTATTTT.